The clone carrying this T cell receptor beta chain was seen repeatedly, ten times or more. V was trimmed by 4 bases and J by 8 bases, leaving 11 bases between them. This CDR3 region has 12 residues. The germline V gene has CDR1 MNHEY and CDR2 SVGAGI. The sample belongs to a study of kidney transplant recipient with SARS-CoV-2 infection. TCRdb recomputed calls from the reads with MiXCR, one row per CDR3 protein. The table shows approximately 250,000 distinct CDR3 sequences, with 29% occurring only once. The rearrangement joins TRBV6-5 to TRBJ1-2; D remains unclear. Here the sequenced sample was a blood sample, taken at baseline and between days 110 and 120 from a kidney transplant recipient. The sequence was obtained from a male patient in his thirties who had COVID-19 and was a kidney transplant recipient. Part of the T cell pool may stem from the graft donor. The CDR3: CASSSSRRGYTF. For the CDR3, the DNA is TGTGCCAGCAGTTCGTCCCGGAGGGGCTACACCTTC.